The clone carrying this T cell receptor beta chain was seen only a few times. Its antigen is not known. The sample comes from a study of T cells after yellow fever vaccination. The wider study: In the case of low-cell-number fractions, SMART-Seq v4 Ultra Low Input was used for preparation.

Overall study results and limits: The secondary response peaked faster, at day 5 versus 15, but was weaker.

TCRdb called the 5' RACE reads again in MiXCR, with one record for every CDR3 protein. This repertoire shows around 340,000 distinct CDR3 sequences, 8.7% found once; its top ten account for more than 15%. Germline assignment: CDR1 SGHTA and CDR2 FQGNSA. V was pared by 8 bases and J by 3 bases, with 6 bases of the junction left unmatched. The CDR3 is made up of 13 amino acids. V and J are TRBV7-2 and TRBJ2-7; TRBD1 aligns across 8 bases. The source of this sequence is a man between 18 and 29 years old who received the YFV17D yellow fever vaccine. The sequenced sample was PBMCs, obtained on the day of the first yellow fever vaccination. The CDR3 is CASSQGVDYEQYF. Here the CDR3 DNA reads TGTGCCAGCTCACAGGGGGTAGACTACGAGCAGTACTTC.